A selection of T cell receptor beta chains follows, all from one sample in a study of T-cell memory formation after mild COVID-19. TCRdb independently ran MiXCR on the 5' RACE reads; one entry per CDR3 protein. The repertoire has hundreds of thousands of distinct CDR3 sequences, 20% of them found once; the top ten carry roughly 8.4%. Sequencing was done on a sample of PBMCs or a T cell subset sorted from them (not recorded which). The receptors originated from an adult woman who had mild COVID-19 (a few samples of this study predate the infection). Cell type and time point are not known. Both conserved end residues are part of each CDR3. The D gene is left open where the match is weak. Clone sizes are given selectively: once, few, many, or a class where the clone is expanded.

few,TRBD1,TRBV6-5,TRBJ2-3,TGTGCCAGCAGTTACTCGAGCGGGACAGGGATTGGAGATACGCAGTATTTT,CASSYSSGTGIGDTQYF
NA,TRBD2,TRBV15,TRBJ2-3,TGTGCCACCAGCAAGCGGACTAGCAATCGAGATACGCAGTATTTT,CATSKRTSNRDTQYF
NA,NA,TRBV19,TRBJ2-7,TGTGCCAGTAGTACCGGGACACTCAACTACGAGCAGTACTTC,CASSTGTLNYEQYF
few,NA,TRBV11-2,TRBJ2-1,TGTGCCAGCAGCTGGACGAATACCGACAATGAGCAGTTCTTC,CASSWTNTDNEQFF
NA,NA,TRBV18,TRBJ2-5,TGTGCCAGCTCACTCCGGGGGGCCTATGTTATAGGAGAGACCCAGTACTTC,CASSLRGAYVIGETQYF
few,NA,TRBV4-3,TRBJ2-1,TGCGCCAGCAGCCAAGGAGCGGGTCACAATGAGCAGTTCTTC,CASSQGAGHNEQFF
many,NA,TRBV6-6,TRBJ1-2,TGTGCCAGCAGTTACTCAAGACTGCTAAACTATGGCTACACCTTC,CASSYSRLLNYGYTF
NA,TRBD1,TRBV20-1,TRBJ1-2,TGCAGTGCTAGGACTCTCGGGACAGGGTATGGCTACACCTTC,CSARTLGTGYGYTF
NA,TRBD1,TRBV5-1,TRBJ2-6,TGCGCCAGCAGCTTGGGCCGGGACAGGGTTCTCTCTGGGGCCAACGTCCTGACTTTC,CASSLGRDRVLSGANVLTF
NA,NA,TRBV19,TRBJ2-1,TGTGCCAGTAGTAGGCTCCCGTTAGAGGAGCAGTTCTTC,CASSRLPLEEQFF
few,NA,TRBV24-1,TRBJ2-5,TGTGCCACCAGTGATTTGAGTAAGGGTTATGGTCAAGAGACCCAGTACTTC,CATSDLSKGYGQETQYF
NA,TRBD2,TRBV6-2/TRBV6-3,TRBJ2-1,TGTGCCAGCAGGTCAGCGGGAGGGCTCTTCAATGAGCAGTTCTTC,CASRSAGGLFNEQFF
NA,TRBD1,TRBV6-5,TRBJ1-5,TGTGCCAGCAGTTACGGGACAGGGGGCAATCAGCCCCAGCATTTT,CASSYGTGGNQPQHF
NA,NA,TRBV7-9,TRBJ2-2,TGTGCCAGCAGCTTAATGGGAGACCTCGGGGAGCTGTTTTTT,CASSLMGDLGELFF
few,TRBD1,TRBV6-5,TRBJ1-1,TGTGCCAGCAGTACCGCAGGGGGCACTGAAGCTTTCTTT,CASSTAGGTEAFF
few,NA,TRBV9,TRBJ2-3,TGTGCCAGCACTGGGGGGCCGGCGACAGATACGCAGTATTTT,CASTGGPATDTQYF
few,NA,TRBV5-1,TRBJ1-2,TGCGCCAGCAGCCAGGCCGCACACTATGGCTACACCTTC,CASSQAAHYGYTF
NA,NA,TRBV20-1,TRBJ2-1,TGCAGTGCCCCCATGCCAGGATCACTGGGTAATGAGCAGTTCTTC,CSAPMPGSLGNEQFF
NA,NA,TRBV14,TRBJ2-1,TGTGCCAGCAGCCAATTTAAGGACTACGCCTACAATGAGCAGTTCTTC,CASSQFKDYAYNEQFF
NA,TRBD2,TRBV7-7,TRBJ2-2,TGTGCTAGCAGCTTAATGGGGACTAGCGGATACACCGGGGAGCTGTTTTTT,CASSLMGTSGYTGELFF
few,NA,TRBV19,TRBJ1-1,TGTGCCAGTAGTATCGTAGGGGAAGCTTTCTTT,CASSIVGEAFF
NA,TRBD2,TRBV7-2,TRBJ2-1,TGTGCCAGCAGCTTCTGGACTAGCGGGGGAAATGAGCAGTTCTTC,CASSFWTSGGNEQFF
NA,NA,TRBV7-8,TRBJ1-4,TGTGCCAGCAGCTTAGGCAAAAAAAAACTGTTTTTT,CASSLGKKKLFF
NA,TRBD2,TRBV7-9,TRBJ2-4,TGTGCCAGCAGCTACTCTGGGGGGGACAACATTCAGTACTTC,CASSYSGGDNIQYF
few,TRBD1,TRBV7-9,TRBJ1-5,TGTGCCAGCCCCTTGGGGGACAGTAATCAGCCCCAGCATTTT,CASPLGDSNQPQHF
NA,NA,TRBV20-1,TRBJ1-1,TGCAGTGCTAAGGGAGGATTTGACACTGAAGCTTTCTTT,CSAKGGFDTEAFF
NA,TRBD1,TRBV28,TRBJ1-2,TGTGCCAGCAGTTTAATGATTGGGACAGGGGGCGTTGAAGACTATGGCTACACCTTC,CASSLMIGTGGVEDYGYTF
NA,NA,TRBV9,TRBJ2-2,TGTGCCAGCAGCGTAGCCTTGAGCCCCGGGGAGCTGTTTTTT,CASSVALSPGELFF
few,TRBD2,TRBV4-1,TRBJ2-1,TGCGCCAGCAGCCAGGGGCTAGCGGGCAAGCTTGATGGGTACAATGAGCAGTTCTTC,CASSQGLAGKLDGYNEQFF
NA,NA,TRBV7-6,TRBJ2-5,TGTGCCAGCAGCTTATATGGGGACCGAGGACGGGAAGAGACCCAGTACTTC,CASSLYGDRGREETQYF
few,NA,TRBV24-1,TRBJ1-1,TGTGCCACCAGTAGTACGAGAGGCAACACTGAAGCTTTCTTT,CATSSTRGNTEAFF
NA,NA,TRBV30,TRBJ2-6,TGTGCCTGGAGTGTAGCCTCACGAGTGTCCAACGTCCTGACTTTC,CAWSVASRVSNVLTF
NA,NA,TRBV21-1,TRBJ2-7,TGTGCCAGCAGCAAAGTGCAGGCTTTCGGCTACGAGCAGTACTTC,CASSKVQAFGYEQYF
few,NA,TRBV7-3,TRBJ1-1,TGTGCCAGCAGCTTAGAACCTCTCATGAACACTGAAGCTTTCTTT,CASSLEPLMNTEAFF
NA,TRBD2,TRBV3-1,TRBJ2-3,TGTGCCAGCAGCCAAGTGACTAGCGGGTTCACAGATACGCAGTATTTT,CASSQVTSGFTDTQYF
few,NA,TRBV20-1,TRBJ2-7,TGCAGTGCTCGAACTGGGGCAGCACACTCCTACGAGCAGTACTTC,CSARTGAAHSYEQYF
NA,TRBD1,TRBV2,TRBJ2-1,TGTGCCAGGGTTCTAGGGGGCACTGGCAATGAGCAGTTCTTC,CARVLGGTGNEQFF